A single T cell receptor beta chain is shown here with its context. The specificity of this receptor is unknown. No base-level quality is on record; no much larger clone is a single base apart. Extracted DNA was used for immunosequencing of TCRbeta CDR3 regions with the immunoSEQ Assay at Adaptive Biotechnologies. Per the source publication's procedure: To measure the absolute abundance of each unique TCRbeta CDR3, the sequences were collapsed and filtered. Clonality, calculated using only productive in-frame rearrangements, was defined as 1 minus Pielou's evenness. Regional overlap was measured by following the top 100 nucleotide rearrangements across paired samples, and the Morisita index was used to compare paired samples with unrelated samples. The immunoSEQ Rearrangement Details tool was used to assess whether nucleotide rearrangements converged onto identical amino acid sequences. In its TCRdb copy, this immuneACCESS table keeps in-frame sequences only and misses some clones. Where compared with another copy, unresolved V genes explain less than half of these, and the others have no known cause. V, J and clone size derive from that table, while D and trimming were established from the DNA sequence. The sample table shows 15,000 or so clones, and over 55% are seen once. The top ten clones comprise about 5.5% of the sample.

The data were taken from a study of CXCR4 blockade with PD-1 therapy in pancreatic cancer (dated by TCRdb to about 2019). A note on the overall study: Multiplex immunohistochemistry and TCRbeta immunosequencing of resected pancreatic ductal adenocarcinoma were combined in the study with ex vivo slice culture in which PD-1 and CXCR4 blockade were tested. To look at intratumoral heterogeneity, the researchers TCR-sequenced two geographically distinct regions from each of a handful of tumors.

As encoded in the germline V gene, CDR1 is MDHEN while CDR2 is SYDVKM. The CDR3 runs 13 residues from the cysteine to the phenylalanine. The entry retains the CDR3 DNA only, 39 bases that are in frame from base 1. Trimming costs V 11 bases and J 6 bases, and their ends lie 19 bases apart. Here is what the overall study found, with its caveats: Only TCRbeta chains were sequenced, so true antigen-specificity overlap of convergent dominant clones remained unconfirmed pending paired alpha-beta single-cell sequencing. The frequency of each amino acid clone correlated strongly with the number of distinct nucleotide rearrangements encoding that clone, suggesting convergent selection driven by common tumor antigens. Tumors showed clonal expansion, with mean productive clonality around 0.14 versus 0.05 in healthy blood, but clonality did not correlate with survival.

The archived tumor blocks came from patients who had not received neoadjuvant therapy before resection. In the preserved-tissue arm, the study used roughly 33 surgical resection samples taken from over 20 pancreatic ductal adenocarcinoma patients who had not previously been treated. For the resection arm, DNA was extracted from ten 5-micron curls of FFPE tumor adjacent to the multiplex immunohistochemistry slide. This TCR came from a human donor with pancreatic ductal adenocarcinoma. The sequenced material came from tumor tissue. Recombination connected TRBV28 to TRBJ1-1, with the D gene uncertain. The CDR3 region has the sequence CAATPTLFAEAFF. DNA sequence: TGTGCCGCGACCCCTACCCTGTTCGCTGAAGCTTTCTTT.